Each of the 10 T cell receptor beta chains below was sequenced from the same sample in a study of OX40 agonist ivuxolimab in advanced cancers. The assay was immunoSEQ multiplex PCR, and TCRdb's table has in-frame clones only and misses some. The top ten hold more than 5.5% of the sample, which has about 48,000 clones, approximately 78% seen once. This material consisted of CD4+ or CD8+ T cells sorted from blood, taken in a trial of the OX40 agonist ivuxolimab. These TCRs come from an adult with an advanced solid tumor such as melanoma, head and neck, liver or kidney cancer.

The chain couples TRBV21-1 to TRBJ1-1; TRBD1, the table's D call, lacks a check against the DNA. TRBV21-1 is a known pseudogene. This CDR3 is built from 14 residues. CDR3 bases: TGTGCCAGCAGCAGAAGACAGGGAGGCACTGAAGCTTTCTTT. This encodes CASSRRQGGTEAFF.

The J gene is TRBJ2-7, the V gene TRBV7-9, with TRBD2 matching over 13 bases. J lost 5 bases, V lost 2 bases, and 3 bases had no gene match. CDR3 length equals 15 residues. Germline values: CDR1 SEHNR, CDR2 FQNEAQ (reference sequence). CDR3 coding DNA: TGTGCCAGCAGCTTAAGAGGACTAGCGGGAGACGAGCAGTACTTC. Its protein is CASSLRGLAGDEQYF.

The chain joins TRBV4-1 to TRBJ1-2, with D unclear. This CDR3 has 16 residues. Trimming stripped 0 bases from V and 8 bases from J, with 19 bases between. Germline CDR1 is MGHRA and CDR2 is YSYEKL. The CDR3 nucleotides are TGCGCCAGCAGCCAAGATATTGAGAGCCCCACTCGGGGCTACACCTTC. Protein sequence: CASSQDIESPTRGYTF.

The genes are TRBV5-4 and TRBJ2-3; no definite D call. This CDR3 has 14 residues. The V and J ends lost 0 bases and 4 bases respectively, with 9 bases between them. Germline loops: CDR1 SGHNT, CDR2 YYREEE (reference sequence). The CDR3 DNA is TGTGCCAGCAGCTTGGAGTCAGGACCAGATACGCAGTATTTT. As protein: CASSLESGPDTQYF.

The chain has TRBV19 and TRBJ1-2, with 8 bases fitting TRBD1. This CDR3 has 14 amino acids. J gave up 11 bases and V 4 bases, and 12 bases lay outside the gene matches. CDR1 is LNHDA and CDR2 is SQIVND in the germline V gene (reference sequence). The CDR3, as DNA: TGTGCCAGTAGTAGTTCAGGGGGCATCGTAGGTTACACCTTC. Translating gives CASSSSGGIVGYTF.

The genes are TRBV5-1 and TRBJ2-6; D gene unclear. Germline CDR1 reads SGHRS; CDR2 reads YFSETQ. CDR3 length: 14 amino acids. V dropped 3 bases and J dropped 1 base, with 5 bases sitting between them. The CDR3 loop reads CASSSSSGANVLTF. CDR3 DNA: TGCGCCAGCAGCTCCTCATCTGGGGCCAACGTCCTGACTTTC.

This chain connects TRBV6-5 to TRBJ2-1; TRBD1 matches 9 bases. The CDR3 is made up of 14 amino acids. With V trimmed by 5 bases and J by 9 bases, 8 bases remained unmatched. CDR1 MNHEY and CDR2 SVGAGI come from the germline V gene. The chain's CDR3 is CASSRDRVGGEQFF. CDR3 nucleotides: TGTGCCAGCAGTAGGGACAGGGTGGGGGGTGAGCAGTTCTTC.

The rearrangement links TRBV29-1 to TRBJ2-1; D is unclear. The CDR3 has 16 residues. Germline V lookup: CDR1 SQVTM, CDR2 ANQGSEA. V lost 0 bases and J lost 0, with 12 bases in between. CDR3 bases: TGCAGCGTTGAAGATTGGTCCCAAAGCTCCTACAATGAGCAGTTCTTC. It encodes CSVEDWSQSSYNEQFF.

The CDR3, as DNA: TGTGCCAGCAGCCTACGGGAGATGCTAGCGGGATTCGATACGCAGTATTTT. This codes for CASSLREMLAGFDTQYF. J is TRBJ2-3 and V is TRBV7-6; TRBD2 matches 9 bases. Per germline, CDR1 SGHVS and CDR2 FNYEAQ. This CDR3 has 17 residues. V was pared by 5 bases and J by 6 bases, with 15 bases of the junction left unmatched.

The rearrangement joins TRBV10-3 to TRBJ2-5; perhaps TRBD2 as D (5 bases). The CDR3 is 14 amino acids. V lost 8 bases and J 3 bases, leaving 16 bases between the germline ends. Germline CDR1 is ENHRY and CDR2 is SYGVKD. Written as DNA, the CDR3 is TGTGCCATCGGGTGGAGCGGCACTGAAGAGACCCAGTACTTC. Encoded protein: CAIGWSGTEETQYF.